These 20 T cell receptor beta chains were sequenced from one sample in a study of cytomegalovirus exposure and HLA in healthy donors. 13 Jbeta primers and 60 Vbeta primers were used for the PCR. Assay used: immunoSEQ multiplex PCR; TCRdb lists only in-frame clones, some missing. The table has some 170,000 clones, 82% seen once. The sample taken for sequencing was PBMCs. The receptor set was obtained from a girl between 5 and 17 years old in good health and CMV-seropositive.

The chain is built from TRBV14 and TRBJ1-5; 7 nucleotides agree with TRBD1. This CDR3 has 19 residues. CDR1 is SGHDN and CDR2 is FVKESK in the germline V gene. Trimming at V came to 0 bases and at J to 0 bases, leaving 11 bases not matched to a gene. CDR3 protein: CASSQDEAGGRYSNQPQHF. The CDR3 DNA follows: TGTGCCAGCAGCCAAGATGAGGCAGGGGGGAGATATAGCAATCAGCCCCAGCATTTT.

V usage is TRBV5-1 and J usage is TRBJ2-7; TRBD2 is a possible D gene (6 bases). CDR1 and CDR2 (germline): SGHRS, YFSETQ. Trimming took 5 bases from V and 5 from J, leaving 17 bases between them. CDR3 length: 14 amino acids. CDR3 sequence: CASRRQGGEDEQYF. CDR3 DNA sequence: TGCGCCAGCAGAAGGCAGGGTGGGGAGGACGAGCAGTACTTC.

The chain's CDR3 is CASSLDPPRGAGDETQYF. CDR3 DNA sequence: TGTGCCAGCAGCTTAGATCCCCCCCGGGGGGCCGGGGACGAGACCCAGTACTTC. The chain couples TRBV7-8 to TRBJ2-5; maybe TRBD2 (7 bases). This CDR3 spans 18 amino acids. CDR1 and CDR2 (germline): SGHVS, FQNEAQ. V gave up 1 base and J gave up 5 bases, with 23 bases separating them.

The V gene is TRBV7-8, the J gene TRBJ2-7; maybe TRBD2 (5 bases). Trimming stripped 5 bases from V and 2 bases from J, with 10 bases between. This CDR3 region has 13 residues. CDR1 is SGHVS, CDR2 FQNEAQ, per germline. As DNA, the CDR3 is TGTGCCAGCAGCCCGCGAGGGCCCTACGAGCAGTACTTC. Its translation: CASSPRGPYEQYF.

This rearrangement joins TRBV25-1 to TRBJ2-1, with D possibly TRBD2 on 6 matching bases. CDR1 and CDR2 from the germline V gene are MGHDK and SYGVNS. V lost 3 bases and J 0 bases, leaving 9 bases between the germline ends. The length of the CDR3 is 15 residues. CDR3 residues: CASSDSGGSYNEQFF. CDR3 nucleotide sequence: TGTGCCAGCAGTGATTCCGGGGGCTCCTACAATGAGCAGTTCTTC. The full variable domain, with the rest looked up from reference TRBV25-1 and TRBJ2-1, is EADIYQTPRYLVIGTGKKITLECSQTMGHDKMYWYQQDPGMELHLIHYSYGVNSTEKGDLSSESTVSRIRTEHFPLTLESARPSHTSQYLCASSDSGGSYNEQFFGPGTRLTVL.

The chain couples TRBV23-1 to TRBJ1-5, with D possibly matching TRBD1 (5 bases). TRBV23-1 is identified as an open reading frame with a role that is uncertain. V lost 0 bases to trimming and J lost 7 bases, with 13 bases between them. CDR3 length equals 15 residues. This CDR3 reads CASSQSPRVGQPQHF. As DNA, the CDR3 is TGCGCCAGCAGTCAATCGCCCAGGGTTGGACAGCCCCAGCATTTT.

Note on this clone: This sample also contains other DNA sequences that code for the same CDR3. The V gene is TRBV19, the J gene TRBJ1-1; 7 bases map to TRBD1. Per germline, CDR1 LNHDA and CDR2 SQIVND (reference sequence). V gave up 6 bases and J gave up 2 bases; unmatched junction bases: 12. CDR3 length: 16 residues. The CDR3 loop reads CASSKRTGEGNTEAFF. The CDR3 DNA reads TGTGCCAGTAGCAAGAGGACAGGAGAGGGAAACACTGAAGCTTTCTTT.

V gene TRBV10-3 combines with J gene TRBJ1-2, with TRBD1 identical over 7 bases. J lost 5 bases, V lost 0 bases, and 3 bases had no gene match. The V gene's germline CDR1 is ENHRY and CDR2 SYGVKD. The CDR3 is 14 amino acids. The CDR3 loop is CAISESAGGYGYTF. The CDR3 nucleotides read TGTGCCATCAGTGAGTCTGCAGGGGGATATGGCTACACCTTC.

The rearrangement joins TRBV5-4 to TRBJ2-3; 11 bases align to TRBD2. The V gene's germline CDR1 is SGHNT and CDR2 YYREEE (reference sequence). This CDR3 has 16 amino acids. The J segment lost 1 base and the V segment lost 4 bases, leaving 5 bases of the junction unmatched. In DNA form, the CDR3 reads TGTGCCAGCAGCAAGATGACTAGCGGGGGCACAGATACGCAGTATTTT. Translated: CASSKMTSGGTDTQYF.

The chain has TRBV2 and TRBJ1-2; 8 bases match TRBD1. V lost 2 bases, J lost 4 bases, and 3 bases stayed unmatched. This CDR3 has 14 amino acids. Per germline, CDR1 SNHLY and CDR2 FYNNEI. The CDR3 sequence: CASSETGQGYGYTF. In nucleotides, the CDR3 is TGTGCCAGCAGTGAAACAGGACAGGGCTATGGCTACACCTTC.

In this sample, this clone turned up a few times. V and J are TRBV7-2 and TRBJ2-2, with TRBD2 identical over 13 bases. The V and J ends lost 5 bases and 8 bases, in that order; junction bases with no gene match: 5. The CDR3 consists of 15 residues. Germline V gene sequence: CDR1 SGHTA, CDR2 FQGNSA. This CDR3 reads CASSRLAGGLGELFF. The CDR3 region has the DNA TGTGCCAGCAGCCGACTAGCGGGAGGACTTGGGGAGCTGTTTTTT.

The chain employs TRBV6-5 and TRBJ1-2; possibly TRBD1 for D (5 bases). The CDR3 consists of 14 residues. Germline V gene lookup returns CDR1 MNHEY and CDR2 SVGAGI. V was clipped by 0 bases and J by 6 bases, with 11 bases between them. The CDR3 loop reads CASSYSAGYDGYTF. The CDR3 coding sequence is TGTGCCAGCAGTTACTCGGCAGGGTATGATGGCTACACCTTC.

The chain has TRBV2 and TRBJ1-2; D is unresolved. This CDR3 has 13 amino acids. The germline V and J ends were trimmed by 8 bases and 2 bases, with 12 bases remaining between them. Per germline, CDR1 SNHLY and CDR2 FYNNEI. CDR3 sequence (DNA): TGTGCCAGCGTTTATAGAGGGAACTATGGCTACACCTTC. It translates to CASVYRGNYGYTF.

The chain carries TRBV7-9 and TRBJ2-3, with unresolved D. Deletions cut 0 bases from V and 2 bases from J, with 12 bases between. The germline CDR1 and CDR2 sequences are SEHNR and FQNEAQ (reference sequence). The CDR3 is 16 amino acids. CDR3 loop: CASSLAPSVNTDTQYF. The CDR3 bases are TGTGCCAGCAGCTTAGCCCCCAGCGTAAACACAGATACGCAGTATTTT.

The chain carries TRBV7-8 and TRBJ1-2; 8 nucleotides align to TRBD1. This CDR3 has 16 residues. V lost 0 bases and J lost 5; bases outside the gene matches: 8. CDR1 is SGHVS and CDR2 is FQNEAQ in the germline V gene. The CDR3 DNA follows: TGTGCCAGCAGCTTAGCGTCCCCCCAGGGGGCTTATGGCTACACCTTC. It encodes CASSLASPQGAYGYTF.

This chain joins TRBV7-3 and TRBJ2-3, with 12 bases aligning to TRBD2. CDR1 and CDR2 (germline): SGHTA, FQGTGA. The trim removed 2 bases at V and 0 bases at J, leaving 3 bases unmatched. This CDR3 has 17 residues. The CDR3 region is CASSLSGTSGSTDTQYF. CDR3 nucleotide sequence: TGTGCCAGCAGCTTATCCGGGACTAGCGGGAGCACAGATACGCAGTATTTT.

Written as DNA, the CDR3 is TGTGCCAACCCAACAGGGGCTGTGGAGACCCAGTACTTC. It codes for CANPTGAVETQYF. The V gene is TRBV21-1, the J gene TRBJ2-5; the D call TRBD1 from the table was never checked on the DNA. TRBV21-1 is a documented pseudogene. The CDR3 consists of 13 residues.

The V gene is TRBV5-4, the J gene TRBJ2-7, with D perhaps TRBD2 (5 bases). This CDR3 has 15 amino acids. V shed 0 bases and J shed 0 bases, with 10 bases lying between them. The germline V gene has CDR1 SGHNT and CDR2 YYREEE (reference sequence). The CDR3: CASSLDLAISYEQYF. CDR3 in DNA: TGTGCCAGCAGCTTGGACCTAGCCATCTCCTACGAGCAGTACTTC.

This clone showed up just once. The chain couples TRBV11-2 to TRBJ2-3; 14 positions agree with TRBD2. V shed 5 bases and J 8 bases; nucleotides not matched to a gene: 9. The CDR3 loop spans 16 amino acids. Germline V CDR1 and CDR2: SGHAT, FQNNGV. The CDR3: CASSPWTSGGSGTQYF. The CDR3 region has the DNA TGTGCCAGCAGCCCCTGGACTAGCGGGGGGAGCGGTACGCAGTATTTT.

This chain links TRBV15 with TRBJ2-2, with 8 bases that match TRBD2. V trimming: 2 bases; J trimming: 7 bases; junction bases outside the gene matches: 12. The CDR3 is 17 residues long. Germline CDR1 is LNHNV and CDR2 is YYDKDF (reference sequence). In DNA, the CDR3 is TGTGCCACCAGCAGAAATCCCGGGAGGGCCGGTGGCGGGGAGCTGTTTTTT. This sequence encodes CATSRNPGRAGGGELFF.